This T cell receptor beta chain stems from a study of lymphopenia after photon versus proton radiotherapy. Study results and limitations: After lymphocyte nadir, photon-treated repertoires showed oligoclonal expansion, especially CD8+ Temra. In patients who died, overall survival fell as post-nadir TCR diversity dropped more. Authors raise, but do not show, better survival with proton therapy. Under photons, naive T cells and diversity fell while effector/memory populations rose.

J was trimmed by 4 bases and V by 4 bases; bases with no gene match: 6. The CDR3 consists of 15 residues. CDR1 and CDR2 from the germline V gene are MNHNS and SASEGT. This clone was seen only once. Its antigen remains unknown. TCRdb's table, derived via immunoSEQ multiplex PCR, lists solely in-frame clones and lacks some. Among tens of thousands of clones, around four fifths were seen once, and the ten largest hold under 1.5%. The sample here was peripheral blood, taken from a patient treated with proton-based radiotherapy. This sequence was found in a man aged 55 to 70 with pancreatic cancer. This chain joins TRBV6-1 and TRBJ1-1; 10 positions match TRBD1. The CDR3 DNA is TGTGCCAGCAGTGCCCGGGACAGGGGAATCACTGAAGCTTTCTTT. Its protein product is CASSARDRGITEAFF.